One sample yielded the 2 T cell receptor beta chains listed below, sequenced in a study of blood T cells in healthy people across ages. Primers used in a second PCR of about 6 to 11 cycles were a sample-barcoded 5' primer and a J-beta primer mix. A single record per CDR3 protein comes from TCRdb applying MiXCR to the 5' RACE reads. The sample consists of roughly 2 million distinct CDR3 sequences, about 49% of them appearing once. Sequencing was performed on blood. These receptors all come from a woman aged 40 to 55 in good health.

The rearrangement links TRBV4-1 to TRBJ2-3; D might be TRBD2 (6 bases). The CDR3 consists of 18 residues. Trimming took 0 bases from V and 0 from J, leaving 16 bases between them. Looked up from germline, CDR1 is MGHRA and CDR2 is YSYEKL. CDR3 in amino acids: CASSQESGPLTSTDTQYF. The CDR3 coding sequence is TGCGCCAGCAGCCAAGAAAGCGGGCCTTTGACAAGCACAGATACGCAGTATTTT.

This chain uses TRBV28 with TRBJ2-6; D ambiguous. CDR1 and CDR2 (germline): MDHEN, SYDVKM. CDR3 length: 13 residues. Trimming shortened V by 8 bases and J by 6 bases, and 11 bases separated the two germline ends. The CDR3 sequence: CASAPHEANVLTF. As DNA, the CDR3 is TGTGCCAGCGCCCCACATGAGGCCAACGTCCTGACTTTC.